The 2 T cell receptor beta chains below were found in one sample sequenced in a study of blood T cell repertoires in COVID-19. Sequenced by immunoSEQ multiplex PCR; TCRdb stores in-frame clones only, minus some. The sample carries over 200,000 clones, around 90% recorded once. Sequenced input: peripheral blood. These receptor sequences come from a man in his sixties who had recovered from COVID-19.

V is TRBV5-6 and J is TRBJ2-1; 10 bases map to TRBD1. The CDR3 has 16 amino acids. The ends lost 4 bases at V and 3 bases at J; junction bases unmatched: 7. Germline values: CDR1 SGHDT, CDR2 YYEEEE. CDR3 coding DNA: TGTGCCAGCAGCGCGGCGGGGACAGGGGTCTACAATGAGCAGTTCTTC. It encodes CASSAAGTGVYNEQFF.

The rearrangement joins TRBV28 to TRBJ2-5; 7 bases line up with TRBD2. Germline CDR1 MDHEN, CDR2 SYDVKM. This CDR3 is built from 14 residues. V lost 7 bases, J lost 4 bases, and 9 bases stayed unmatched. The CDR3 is CASNLPTSSETQYF. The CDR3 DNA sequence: TGTGCCAGCAACCTCCCGACTAGCTCAGAGACCCAGTACTTC.